This T cell receptor beta chain was documented in a study of blood T cells in healthy people across ages. General study findings and limits: When set beside aged donors, long-lived donors presented more naive CD4+ cells and higher diversity.

Researchers report isolating at least 6.5 million PBMCs per sample. The authors extracted at least 5 micrograms of total RNA per sample. This clonotype was detected a few times. Its antigen remains unidentified. The CDR3 has 14 amino acids. V lost 3 bases and J lost 5; bases outside the gene matches: 4. Germline V CDR1 and CDR2: KGHDR, SFDVKD. It was with a sample-barcoded 5' primer and a J-beta primer mix that a second PCR of roughly 6 to 12 cycles was run. TCRdb re-derived calls from the 5' RACE reads in MiXCR, one entry per CDR3 protein. The sample lists some 1.5 million distinct CDR3 sequences; less than 45% were seen once.

The specimen was blood. The chain has TRBV24-1 and TRBJ2-7; 9 positions agree with TRBD2. The clonotype originates from a woman between 18 and 29 years old in good health. The chain's CDR3 is CATSDGGLADEQYF. CDR3 nucleotide sequence: TGTGCCACCAGTGATGGGGGACTAGCTGACGAGCAGTACTTC.